This T cell receptor (beta chain) was identified in a study of neoadjuvant anti-PD-1 for oral cavity cancer. Study summary: Non-progressing patients received a fourth nivolumab dose near day 43, then surgery on days 50-56.

Trimming removed 2 bases at V and 2 bases at J, with 12 bases between. The CDR3 runs to 15 residues. Per the germline V gene, CDR1 is KGHSH and CDR2 is LQKENI. The protocol was immunoSEQ multiplex PCR, while the TCRdb copy is restricted to in-frame clones and leaves out a portion. Among fewer than 90,000 clones listed, 80% to 90% were seen once. Time point noted: after neoadjuvant nivolumab, at surgical resection. The sample here was PBMCs, taken after nivolumab (anti-PD-1) treatment. The chain joins TRBV18 to TRBJ1-2; D is undetermined. This receptor was taken from a person aged 35-79 years with oral cavity squamous cell carcinoma. CDR3 nucleotide sequence: TGTGCCAGCTCACCAAATCCGCCGGGGAACTATGGCTACACCTTC. Translated: CASSPNPPGNYGYTF.